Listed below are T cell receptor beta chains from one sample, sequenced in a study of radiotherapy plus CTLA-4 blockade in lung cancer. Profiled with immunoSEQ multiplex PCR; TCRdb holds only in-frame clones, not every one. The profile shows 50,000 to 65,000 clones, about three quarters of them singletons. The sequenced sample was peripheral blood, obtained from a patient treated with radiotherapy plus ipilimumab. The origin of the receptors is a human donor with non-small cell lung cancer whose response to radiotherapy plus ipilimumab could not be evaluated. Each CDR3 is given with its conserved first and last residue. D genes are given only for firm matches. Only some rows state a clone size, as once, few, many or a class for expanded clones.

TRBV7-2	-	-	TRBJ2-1	TGTGCCAGCAGCCAAACTTTGGGGGGGCAGTTCTTC	CASSQTLGGQFF
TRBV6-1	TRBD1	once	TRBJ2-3	TGTGCCAGCAGCCGGGGACAGTACGGCACAGATACGCAGTATTTT	CASSRGQYGTDTQYF
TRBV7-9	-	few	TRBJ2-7	TGTGCCAGCAGCTTCGCAGGGTCTGGCGAGCAGTACTTC	CASSFAGSGEQYF
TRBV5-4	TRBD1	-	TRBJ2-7	TGTGCCAGCAGCTTGAACCCGACAGGGCCCTACGAGCAGTACTTC	CASSLNPTGPYEQYF
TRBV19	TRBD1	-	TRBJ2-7	TGTGCCAGTAGTCACCCCCCATCGACAGGGATCTACGAGCAGTACTTC	CASSHPPSTGIYEQYF
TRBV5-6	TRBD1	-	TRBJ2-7	TGTGCCAGCAGCTTGTACGCGACAGGGAGCTCCTACGAGCAGTACTTC	CASSLYATGSSYEQYF
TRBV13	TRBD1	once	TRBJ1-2	TGTGCCAGCAGCTCGAATGACAGGGGAGACTATGGCTACACCTTC	CASSSNDRGDYGYTF
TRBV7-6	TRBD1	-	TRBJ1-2	TGTGCCAGCAGCACCATACAGGGGGTTGGCTACACCTTC	CASSTIQGVGYTF
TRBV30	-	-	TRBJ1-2	TGTGCCTGGAGTGGAACCTGGGGCGGGAATGGCTACACCTTC	CAWSGTWGGNGYTF
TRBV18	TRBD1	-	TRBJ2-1	TGTGCCAGCTCAGCGGGGACAGGGGGTGACAATGAGCAGTTCTTC	CASSAGTGGDNEQFF
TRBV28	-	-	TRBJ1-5	TGTGCCAGCTTCGCGGGGTTTAGCAATCAGCCCCAGCATTTT	CASFAGFSNQPQHF
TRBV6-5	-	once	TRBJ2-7	TGTGCCAGCAGTTACTCGATCACGAGCTCCTACGAGCAGTACTTC	CASSYSITSSYEQYF
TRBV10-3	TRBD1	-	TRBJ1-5	TGTGCCATCAGTGAGTCGTTGGTAGTCAGGGGGTCCAATCAGCCCCAGCATTTT	CAISESLVVRGSNQPQHF
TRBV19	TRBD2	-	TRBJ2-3	TGTGCCAGTAGTATGAGCAGCGGGGGGTGGACAGATACGCAGTATTTT	CASSMSSGGWTDTQYF
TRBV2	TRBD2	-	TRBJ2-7	TGTGCCAGCATGGGACTAGCGGAGGGGTTCTCCTACGAGCAGTACTTC	CASMGLAEGFSYEQYF
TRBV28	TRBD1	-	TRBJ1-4	TGTGCCAGCAGTCAACCGACAGGGCTTAGGGAAAAACTGTTTTTT	CASSQPTGLREKLFF
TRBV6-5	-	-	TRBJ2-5	TGTGCCAGCAGTCCGGGAGTTGGGTCGGGTGAGACCCAGTACTTC	CASSPGVGSGETQYF
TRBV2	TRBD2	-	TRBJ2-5	TGTGCCAGCAGTGAGGTCGGGGGGGGGCTCGGGGAGCAGTACTTC	CASSEVGGGLGEQYF
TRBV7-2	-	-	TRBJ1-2	TGTGCCAGCAGCTTAGAGGGGTATGGCTACACCTTC	CASSLEGYGYTF
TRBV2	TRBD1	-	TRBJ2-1	TGTGCCAGCAGTGACAGGGGGTATGAGCAGTTCTTC	CASSDRGYEQFF
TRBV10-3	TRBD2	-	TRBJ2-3	TGTGCCATCTCAGCGGGACCAGCGGATACGCAGTATTTT	CAISAGPADTQYF
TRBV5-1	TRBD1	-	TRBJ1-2	TGCGCCAGCAGCGCATCGGGACAGGGAAGCTATGGCTACACCTTC	CASSASGQGSYGYTF
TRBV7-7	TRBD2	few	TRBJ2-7	TGTGCCAGCAGCGCCGGCGGGGGAAGCGAGCAGTACTTC	CASSAGGGSEQYF
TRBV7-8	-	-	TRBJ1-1	TGTGCCAGCAGCTTAGGAGGCAGTTTCAACACTGAAGCTTTCTTT	CASSLGGSFNTEAFF
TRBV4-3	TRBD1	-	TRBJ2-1	TGCGCCAGCAGCCAAGAGATTAGGGACAGGACTAACAATGAGCAGTTCTTC	CASSQEIRDRTNNEQFF
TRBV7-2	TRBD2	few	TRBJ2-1	TGTGCCAGCGGGCGACTAGCGGGAGATGAGCAGTTCTTC	CASGRLAGDEQFF
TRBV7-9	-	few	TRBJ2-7	TGTGCCAGCAGCCCCAGAGGGGACCCGCGGGGGCACGAGCAGTACTTC	CASSPRGDPRGHEQYF
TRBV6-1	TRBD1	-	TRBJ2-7	TGTGCCAGCAAAACCGGGACAGGGACCTACGAGCAGTACTTC	CASKTGTGTYEQYF
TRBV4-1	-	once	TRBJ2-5	TGCGCCAGCAGCCATTGGGCCAGGGAAGGGGAGACCCAGTACTTC	CASSHWAREGETQYF